This T cell receptor beta chain was obtained from a study of cytomegalovirus exposure and HLA in healthy donors (dated by TCRdb to about 2017). General notes on the study: According to an earlier analysis of 587 of the donors, some 180 million T cells yielded some 110 million unique TCR beta sequences and 276 Gb of sequence data. To decide whether each TCR beta V gene segment behaved as functional or pseudogenic, an earlier analysis of fewer than 750 of the donors relied on high-throughput TCR beta sequencing. Among some 400 genotyped donors of the cohort, an average of about 240,000 unique TCR beta nucleotide sequences were sequenced per donor, around 20% of them non-productive. Typing coverage differed by locus: A, B, C, DRB1 and DQB1 were typed in roughly 620-630 donors, DQA1 in about 500, DPA1 in 606, and DPB1 in approximately 450. To study patterns of TCR occurrence, a later analysis re-analyzed previously published TCR beta repertoires from 550 to 800 donors and added high-resolution HLA genotyping. HLA typing covered class I and class II loci at four-digit resolution. The later analysis used no new phenotypic data to find candidate immune exposures, relying instead on TCR beta sequences and their occurrence across donors. To predict cytomegalovirus infection status, the study brought together high-throughput TCR immunosequencing, statistical association of individual TCRs with disease status, and machine learning. Of the 300 to 500 genotyped donors, 80% to 90% were placed in the genetic ancestry cluster associated with self-reported Caucasian donors. Because of strong linkage in the cohort, roughly five DR-DQ haplotypes were treated as single units for association and clustering. A later genetic analysis took genome-wide SNP genotypes for about 65% of the 666 donors and used that subset as a discovery cohort. An early release that covered some 630 HLA-typed donors contained approximately 300 gigabases of sequencing data and tens of millions of unique TCR sequences. The aim of the study was to test whether cataloging public T cell receptors could identify signatures of past pathogen exposure. Besides the first cohort of 666 subjects, a separate validation cohort made up of 90 to 150 different subjects was used. Alongside the repertoire data, information on donor age, sex, ethnicity and CMV serostatus was compiled. The study used immunosequencing to profile the T cell repertoires of 600 to 850 subjects and linked those repertoires to cytomegalovirus serostatus. Every repertoire in the discovery cohort had been generated on one and the same sequencing platform.

The cohort consisted of hundreds of healthy bone marrow donors. Cohort members were all nominally healthy when sampled, although unrecorded immune exposures were likely present. The donor tested CMV seropositive and was one of the 289 seropositive cohort members. Each donor provided a peripheral blood sample, and peripheral blood mononuclear cells were used for TCR beta sequencing. Genomic DNA extraction from the blood cell samples was performed with the Qiagen DNeasy Blood Extraction Kit. Here is what the overall study found, with its caveats: Only TCR beta chains were sequenced in this cohort, and the absence of alpha or paired-chain data limited detectable features. According to the authors, the approach could potentially be generalized to other disease states and immunological phenotypes. At a false discovery rate of 0.05, a later analysis linked roughly 17,000 TCR beta sequences to specific HLA alleles. A later analysis found that most CMV-associated TCR beta chains appeared HLA-restricted, with HLA associations seemingly driven largely by CMV exposure. Because counts were too low, around 18 rarely observed V segments, including chromosome 9 orphons, were left out of the earlier analysis of 587 of the donors. A further reported finding was that TCR beta sequences accurately predicted the HLA-A and HLA-B alleles for most subjects in the first cohort. Assigning TCR associations to individual alleles was difficult when HLA alleles, especially DR and DQ, strongly co-occurred. The classifier was reported to diagnose cytomegalovirus status with high specificity and sensitivity in both the original and validation cohorts. V-gene and J-gene trimming of TCR beta chains was associated with a missense DCLRE1C variant in a later genetic analysis, and the association was replicated in an independent cohort. In an earlier analysis of several hundred of the donors, most TCR beta V segments were observed in productive rearrangements about 90% or about 30% of the time, broadly matching IMGT annotations. A total of fewer than 200 TCR beta chains were listed by the study as associated with cytomegalovirus. In a later analysis, HLA-associated TCR beta chains were found to be more clonally expanded and to have lower generation probabilities than equally common non-associated chains. For the cohort, immune exposure information was limited to CMV serostatus. In a later genetic analysis, fewer N-insertions in productive TCRs were reported among donors in an Asian-associated ancestry cluster than the roughly 640-donor mean. A cluster of highly shared sequence variants was judged likely to represent a technical artifact of the sequencing pipeline. Linkage disequilibrium might explain the correlated functional status among segregating V segments, but an unknown experimental factor could not be ruled out. Because the 87-base-pair reads could not distinguish some IMGT-functional V segments, including TRBV6-2 and TRBV6-3, those segments were excluded. Across donors, most TCR sequences were observed very rarely, whereas some public TCRs were present in many individuals. A later analysis found that TCR association rates varied across HLA loci, with DRB1 alleles showing the most associated TCRs and HLA-C alleles the fewest. Because HLA typing was unavailable for some donors at each locus, only the typed subset was used in association tests. A few of the identified cytomegalovirus-associated TCR beta chains were confirmed in vitro to be specific for cytomegalovirus antigens. The presence/absence analyses assumed that sequencing depth was roughly uniform across donors, and that assumption may not be true. In a later analysis, several top co-occurrence clusters were reported to appear linked to parvovirus B19, influenza, CMV and Epstein-Barr virus.

CDR1 SGHRS and CDR2 YFSETQ were looked up in the germline V gene. The CDR3 sequence holds 17 residues, the cysteine and phenylalanine included. Only the CDR3 DNA is retained, 51 bases long and in frame from the first base. The V end gives up 3 bases and the J end 5 bases, leaving 9 bases in the junction not matched to a gene. This clone was seen a handful of times. The clone's antigen remains unknown. The input lacks base qualities; no much larger clone sits a single base away. Preparation of the library involved the immunoSEQ multiplex PCR assay. For the multiplex PCR, a mixture combining 60 forward primers for TCR Vbeta segments and 13 reverse primers for TCR Jbeta segments was used. A multiplex PCR assay on genomic DNA amplified the CDR3 region of rearranged TCR beta genes. Amplified TCR beta libraries were sequenced as 87-base-pair reads on the Illumina HiSeq System. Per the source publication's procedure: A later analysis counted around 72 million unique TCR beta chains across the 666 repertoires, and roughly 11 million of these chains were shared by at least two donors. Raw reads were error-corrected and collapsed into unique sequences with a nearest-neighbor algorithm that merged closely related sequences to remove PCR and sequencing errors. To assign V, D and J gene segments, CDR3 sequences were aligned to IMGT reference sequences. For a sequence to be retained, at least a six-nucleotide match to both a V gene segment and a J gene segment was required. A rearrangement counted as productive if the CDR3 had no stop codons and remained in frame with V and J, and every other rearrangement counted as non-productive. Following IMGT convention, CDR3 was defined as the stretch from the second conserved V-encoded cysteine to the conserved J-encoded phenylalanine. In an earlier analysis of around 600 of the donors, sequences lacking an unambiguous match to a single V gene segment were excluded. An earlier analysis of several hundred of the donors called V segments functional above 56.7% productive rearrangements and segregating when the between-donor standard deviation exceeded 5%. A statistical classification framework was built for diagnosing cytomegalovirus status from the catalog of TCR beta chain sequences. A later analysis assigned V and J genes by comparing TCR nucleotide sequences with IMGT/GENE-DB human TR gene sequences. A later analysis assigned CDR3 sequences and most-parsimonious VDJ recombination scenarios with the TCRdist pipeline. In a later analysis, every TCR beta chain was defined by the combination of its CDR3 amino acid sequence and its V-gene family, and reads without a unique V-gene family were dropped. As a way to deal with suspected cross-contamination and a sequencing artifact, a later analysis dropped roughly 600 nucleotide sequences that were highly shared and had low generation probability. For each public chain, a later analysis derived a clonal expansion index from normalized ranks of inferred template counts within each repertoire. Generation probabilities in a later analysis came from a VDJ recombination model fitted to out-of-frame rearrangements, and those results were checked against IGoR. Hypergeometric tests were used in a later analysis to score TCR-TCR, TCR-HLA and TCR-CMV co-occurrence, with a repertoire-size bias correction applied to the TCR pairs. In a later analysis, false discovery rates were estimated by permuting HLA or CMV assignments 20 times. In a later analysis, co-occurring TCRs were grouped using DBSCAN, and TCRdist sequence similarity was added for clustering within HLA-allele-positive subsets. Repertoires with fewer than 30,000 or more than 120,000 public chains, plus five repertoires with anomalous nucleotide sharing, were excluded from co-occurrence clustering. Not all clones reach the TCRdb copy of this immuneACCESS table, which keeps in-frame sequences only. Checked studies attribute under half of the gap to unresolved V genes and leave the rest unexplained. V, J and clone size reflect that table, while D and trimming were determined from the DNA. This sample comprises some 110,000 clones, roughly 80% of them detected only once. The top ten hold 22% of the sample.

Sequenced input: PBMCs. The chain employs TRBV5-1 and TRBJ2-2; 11 bases in the junction line up with TRBD1. This sequence was found in a man aged 30 to 45 in good health and CMV-seropositive. CDR3 loop: CASSSGPGQGDTGELFF. The sequenced DNA: TGCGCCAGCAGCTCAGGGCCGGGACAGGGGGATACCGGGGAGCTGTTTTTT. With all but the CDR3 taken from the reference TRBV5-1 and TRBJ2-2 genes, the full variable domain is: KAGVTQTPRYLIKTRGQQVTLSCSPISGHRSVSWYQQTPGQGLQFLFEYFSETQRNKGNFPGRFSGRQFSNSRSEMNVSTLELGDSALYLCASSSGPGQGDTGELFFGEGSRLTVL.